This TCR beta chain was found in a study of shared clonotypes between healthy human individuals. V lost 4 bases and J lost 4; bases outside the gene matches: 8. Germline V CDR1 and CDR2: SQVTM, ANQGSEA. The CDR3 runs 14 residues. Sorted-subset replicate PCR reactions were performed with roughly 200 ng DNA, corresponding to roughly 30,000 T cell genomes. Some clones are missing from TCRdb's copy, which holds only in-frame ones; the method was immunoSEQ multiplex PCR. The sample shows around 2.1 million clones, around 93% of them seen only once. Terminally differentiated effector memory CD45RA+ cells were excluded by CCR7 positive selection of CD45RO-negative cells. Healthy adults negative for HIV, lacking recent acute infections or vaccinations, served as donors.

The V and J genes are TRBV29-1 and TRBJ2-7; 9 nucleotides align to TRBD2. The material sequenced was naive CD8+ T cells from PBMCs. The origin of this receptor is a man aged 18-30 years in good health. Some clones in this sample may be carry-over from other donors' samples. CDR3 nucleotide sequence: TGCAGCGTTGGAGAGAGCGGGAGGAAATACGAGCAGTACTTC. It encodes CSVGESGRKYEQYF.